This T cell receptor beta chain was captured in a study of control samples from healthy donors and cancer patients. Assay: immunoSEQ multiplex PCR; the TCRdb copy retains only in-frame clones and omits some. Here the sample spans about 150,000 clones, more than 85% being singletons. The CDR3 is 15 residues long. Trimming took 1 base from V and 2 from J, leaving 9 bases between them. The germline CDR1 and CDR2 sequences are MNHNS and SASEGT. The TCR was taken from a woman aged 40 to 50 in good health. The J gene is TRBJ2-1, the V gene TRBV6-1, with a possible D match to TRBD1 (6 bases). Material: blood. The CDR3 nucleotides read TGTGCCAGCAGTGAAGGACAGGACCCCTACAATGAGCAGTTCTTC. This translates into CASSEGQDPYNEQFF.